The clone carrying this TCR beta chain has just a few counts. This entry belongs to a study of blood T cell repertoires in COVID-19. Study background: PBMCs, B-cell-depleted T cells, or T cells provided the cDNA or gDNA that made up the material.

Sequencing used immunoSEQ multiplex PCR; TCRdb keeps in-frame clones, though not all of them. The table records some 170,000 clones, roughly 77% of them present only once. With 7 bases removed from V and 2 bases from J, the gap between germline ends came to 9 bases. CDR3 size: 13 residues. Per the germline V gene, CDR1 is LNHDA and CDR2 is SQIVND (reference sequence). Sequenced sample: peripheral blood. The chain recombines TRBV19 with TRBJ1-5; D remains unclear. The clonotype comes from a human donor in a cohort sampled during active COVID-19. The CDR3 bases are TGTGCCAGTAACTCCGGTCGCAATCAGCCCCAGCATTTT. This sequence encodes CASNSGRNQPQHF. Variable domain in full (rest from reference TRBV19 and TRBJ1-5): DGGITQSPKYLFRKEGQNVTLSCEQNLNHDAMYWYRQDPGQGLRLIYYSQIVNDFQKGDIAEGYSVSREKKESFPLTVTSAQKNPTAFYLCASNSGRNQPQHFGDGTRLSIL.